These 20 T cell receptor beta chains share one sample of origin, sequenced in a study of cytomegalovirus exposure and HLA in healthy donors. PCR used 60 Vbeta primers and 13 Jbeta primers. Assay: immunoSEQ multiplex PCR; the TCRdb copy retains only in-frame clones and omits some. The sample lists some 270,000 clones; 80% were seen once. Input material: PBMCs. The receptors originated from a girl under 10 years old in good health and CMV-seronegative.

This CDR3 is CASTGTGLGKLFF. The CDR3 nucleotides are TGTGCTTCCACCGGGACAGGCTTGGGAAAACTGTTTTTT. V usage is TRBV30 and J usage is TRBJ1-4, with 8 nucleotides matching TRBD1. This CDR3 contains 13 residues. Per the germline V gene, CDR1 is GTSNPN and CDR2 is SVGIG (reference sequence).

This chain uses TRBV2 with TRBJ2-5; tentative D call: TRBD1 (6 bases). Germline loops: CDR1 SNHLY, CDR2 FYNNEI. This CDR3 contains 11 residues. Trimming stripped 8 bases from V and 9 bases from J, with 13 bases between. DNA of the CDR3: TGTGCCAGCGGGACATCGGAGGCCCAGTACTTC. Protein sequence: CASGTSEAQYF. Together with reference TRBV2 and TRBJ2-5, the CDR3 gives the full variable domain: EPEVTQTPSHQVTQMGQEVILRCVPISNHLYFYWYRQILGQKVEFLVSFYNNEISEKSEIFDDQFSVERPDGSNFTLKIRSTKLEDSAMYFCASGTSEAQYFGPGTRLLVL.

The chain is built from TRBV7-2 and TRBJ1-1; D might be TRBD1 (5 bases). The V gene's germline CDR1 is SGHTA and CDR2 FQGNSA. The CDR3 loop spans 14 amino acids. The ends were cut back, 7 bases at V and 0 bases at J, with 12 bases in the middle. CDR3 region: CASNKQVMNTEAFF. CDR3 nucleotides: TGTGCCAGCAACAAACAGGTCATGAACACTGAAGCTTTCTTT.

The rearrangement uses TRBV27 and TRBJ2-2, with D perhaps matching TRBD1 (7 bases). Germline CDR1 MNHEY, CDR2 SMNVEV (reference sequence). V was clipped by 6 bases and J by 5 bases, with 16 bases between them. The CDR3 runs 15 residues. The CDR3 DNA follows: TGTGCCAGCAGGGGCGGGGACAGACTGACCGGGGAGCTGTTTTTT. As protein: CASRGGDRLTGELFF.

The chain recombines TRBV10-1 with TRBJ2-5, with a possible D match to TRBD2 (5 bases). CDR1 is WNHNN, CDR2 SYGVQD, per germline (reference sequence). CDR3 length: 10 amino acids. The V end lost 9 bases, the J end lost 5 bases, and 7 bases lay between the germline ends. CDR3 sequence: CASRRETQYF. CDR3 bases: TGCGCCAGTAGGAGGGAGACCCAGTACTTC.

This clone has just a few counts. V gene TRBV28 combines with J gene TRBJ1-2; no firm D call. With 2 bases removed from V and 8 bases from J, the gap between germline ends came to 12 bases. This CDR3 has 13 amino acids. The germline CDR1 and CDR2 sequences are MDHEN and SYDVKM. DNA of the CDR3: TGTGCCAGCAGTTTAACTGGTTTATGGGGCTACACCTTC. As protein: CASSLTGLWGYTF.

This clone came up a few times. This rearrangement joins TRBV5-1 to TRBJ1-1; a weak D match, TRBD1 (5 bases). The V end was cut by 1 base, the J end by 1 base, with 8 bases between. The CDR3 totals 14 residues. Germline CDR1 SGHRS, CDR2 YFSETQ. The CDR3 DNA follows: TGCGCCAGCAGCTTGCAGGGCACGAACACTGAAGCTTTCTTT. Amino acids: CASSLQGTNTEAFF. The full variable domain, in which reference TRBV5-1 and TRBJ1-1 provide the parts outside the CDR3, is KAGVTQTPRYLIKTRGQQVTLSCSPISGHRSVSWYQQTPGQGLQFLFEYFSETQRNKGNFPGRFSGRQFSNSRSEMNVSTLELGDSALYLCASSLQGTNTEAFFGQGTRLTVV.

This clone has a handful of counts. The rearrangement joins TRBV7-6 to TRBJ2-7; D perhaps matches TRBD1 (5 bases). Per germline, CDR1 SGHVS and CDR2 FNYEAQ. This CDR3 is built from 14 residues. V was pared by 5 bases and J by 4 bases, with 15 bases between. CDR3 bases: TGTGCCAGCAGCCCCACGTGGGGCTCGTACGAGCAGTACTTC. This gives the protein CASSPTWGSYEQYF.

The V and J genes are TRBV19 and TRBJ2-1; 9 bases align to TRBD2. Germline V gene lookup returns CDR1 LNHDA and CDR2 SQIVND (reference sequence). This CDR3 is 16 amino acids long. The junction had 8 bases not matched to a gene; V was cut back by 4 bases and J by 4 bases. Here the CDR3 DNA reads TGTGCCAGTAGTACGTATAGCGGGGGACCGTACAATGAGCAGTTCTTC. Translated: CASSTYSGGPYNEQFF.

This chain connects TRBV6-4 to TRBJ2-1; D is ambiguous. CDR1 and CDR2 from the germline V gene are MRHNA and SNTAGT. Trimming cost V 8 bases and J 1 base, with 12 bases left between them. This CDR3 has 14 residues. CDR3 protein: CASPRRGSYNEQFF. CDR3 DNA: TGTGCCAGCCCCCGCCGCGGTTCCTACAATGAGCAGTTCTTC.

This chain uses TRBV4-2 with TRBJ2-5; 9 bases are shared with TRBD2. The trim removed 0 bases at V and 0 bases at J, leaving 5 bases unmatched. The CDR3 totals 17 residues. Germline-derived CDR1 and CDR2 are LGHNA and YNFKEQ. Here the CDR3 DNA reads TGTGCCAGCAGCCAAGAAGGGAGCGGGGGGTACCAAGAGACCCAGTACTTC. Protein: CASSQEGSGGYQETQYF.

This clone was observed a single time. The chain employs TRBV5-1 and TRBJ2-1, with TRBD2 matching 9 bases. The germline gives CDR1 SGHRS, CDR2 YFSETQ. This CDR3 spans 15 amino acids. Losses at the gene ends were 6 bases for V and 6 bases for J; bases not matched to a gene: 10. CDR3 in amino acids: CASTTGTSPSNEQFF. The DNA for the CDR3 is TGCGCCAGCACCACCGGGACTAGCCCCAGCAATGAGCAGTTCTTC. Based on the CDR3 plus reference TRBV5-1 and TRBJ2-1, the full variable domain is KAGVTQTPRYLIKTRGQQVTLSCSPISGHRSVSWYQQTPGQGLQFLFEYFSETQRNKGNFPGRFSGRQFSNSRSEMNVSTLELGDSALYLCASTTGTSPSNEQFFGPGTRLTVL.

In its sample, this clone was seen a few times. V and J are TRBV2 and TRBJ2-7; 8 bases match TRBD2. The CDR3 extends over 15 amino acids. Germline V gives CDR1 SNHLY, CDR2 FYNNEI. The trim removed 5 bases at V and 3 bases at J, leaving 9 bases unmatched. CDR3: CASSIEAGANYEQYF. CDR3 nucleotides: TGTGCCAGCAGTATTGAAGCGGGGGCGAACTACGAGCAGTACTTC.

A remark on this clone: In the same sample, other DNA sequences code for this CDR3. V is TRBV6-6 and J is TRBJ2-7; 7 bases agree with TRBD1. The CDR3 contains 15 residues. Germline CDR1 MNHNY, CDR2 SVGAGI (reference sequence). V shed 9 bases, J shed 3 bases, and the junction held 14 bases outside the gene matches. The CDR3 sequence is CASSLPGQIGYEQYF. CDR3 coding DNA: TGTGCCAGTAGCCTTCCGGGACAGATAGGCTACGAGCAGTACTTC.

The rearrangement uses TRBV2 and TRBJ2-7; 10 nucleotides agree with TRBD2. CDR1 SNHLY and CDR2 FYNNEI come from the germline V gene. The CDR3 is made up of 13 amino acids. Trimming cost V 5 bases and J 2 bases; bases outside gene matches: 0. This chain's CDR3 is CASSSGRAYEQYF. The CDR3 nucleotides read TGTGCCAGCAGTAGCGGGAGGGCCTACGAGCAGTACTTC.

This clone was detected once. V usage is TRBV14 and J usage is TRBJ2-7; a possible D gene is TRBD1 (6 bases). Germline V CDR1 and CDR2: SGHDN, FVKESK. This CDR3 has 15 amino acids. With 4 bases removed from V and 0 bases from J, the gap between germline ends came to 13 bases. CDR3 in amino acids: CASSPRTESSYEQYF. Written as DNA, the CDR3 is TGTGCCAGCAGCCCGCGGACAGAGAGCTCCTACGAGCAGTACTTC.

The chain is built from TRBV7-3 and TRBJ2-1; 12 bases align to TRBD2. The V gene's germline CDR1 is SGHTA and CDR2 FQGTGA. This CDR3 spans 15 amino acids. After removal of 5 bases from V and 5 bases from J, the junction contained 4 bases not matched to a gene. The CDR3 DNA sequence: TGTGCCAGCAGCCGTGGACTAGCGGGGCACAATGAGCAGTTCTTC. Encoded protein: CASSRGLAGHNEQFF.

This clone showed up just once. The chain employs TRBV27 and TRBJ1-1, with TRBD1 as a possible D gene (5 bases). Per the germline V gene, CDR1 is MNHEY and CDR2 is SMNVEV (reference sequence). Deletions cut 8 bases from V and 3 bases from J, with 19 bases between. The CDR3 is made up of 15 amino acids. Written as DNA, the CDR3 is TGTGCCAGCGGGGCGGTAGGGAGGGAGGACACTGAAGCTTTCTTT. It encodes CASGAVGREDTEAFF.

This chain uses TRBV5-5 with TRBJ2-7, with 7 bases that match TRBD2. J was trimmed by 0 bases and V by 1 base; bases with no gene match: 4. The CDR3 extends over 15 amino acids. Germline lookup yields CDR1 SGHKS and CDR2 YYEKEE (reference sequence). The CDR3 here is CASSLLADSSYEQYF. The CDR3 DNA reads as TGTGCCAGCAGCTTGCTAGCGGATAGCTCCTACGAGCAGTACTTC.

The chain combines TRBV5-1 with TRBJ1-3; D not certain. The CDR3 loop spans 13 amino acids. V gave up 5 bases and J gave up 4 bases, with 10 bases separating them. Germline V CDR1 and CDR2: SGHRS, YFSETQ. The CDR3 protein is CASRLWPGNTIYF. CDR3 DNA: TGCGCCAGCAGGTTGTGGCCCGGAAACACCATATATTTT.